This T cell receptor beta chain was sequenced for a study of blood T cell repertoires in COVID-19. Study in general: T cells, B-cell-depleted T cells, or PBMCs provided the cDNA or gDNA that served as material.

Per the study methods: Cell counts per sample came from amplifying reference gene primers. Produced via immunoSEQ multiplex PCR; TCRdb's table is partial and in-frame only. Clonal size and the V and J genes are those of that table, whereas D and trimming came from the DNA. The sample holds 100,000 or so clones, approximately 81% seen once. The CDR3 contains 14 residues. The V gene's germline CDR1 is LNHDA and CDR2 SQIVND (reference sequence). The ends were cut back, 5 bases at V and 5 bases at J, with 15 bases in the middle. The chain carries TRBV19 and TRBJ1-1, with D perhaps matching TRBD1 (5 bases). The sequenced material came from peripheral blood. This clonotype was obtained from a human donor in a cohort sampled during active COVID-19. For the CDR3, the DNA is TGTGCCAGTAGTTCCCGGAGGGGAACAACTGAAGCTTTCTTT. Protein: CASSSRRGTTEAFF.